The source of this T cell receptor (beta chain) is a study of blood T cells in healthy people across ages. Study-wide points: A roughly linear age-dependent decrease characterized TCR beta diversity per million T cells.

There are a few counts of this clonotype. Its antigen remains unidentified. A second PCR of roughly 6 to 12 cycles used a sample-barcoded 5' primer and a J-beta primer mix. TCRdb passed the 5' RACE reads through MiXCR, listing each CDR3 protein once. The sample holds nearly 800,000 distinct CDR3 sequences, around a quarter seen once. Peripheral blood samples of approximately 10 milliliters were drawn from each donor. Trimming pared 2 bases from V and 5 bases from J, leaving 21 bases between. Germline V lookup: CDR1 MDHEN, CDR2 SYDVKM. The CDR3 has 17 residues. These records were also assigned to another study, of T cells of mothers and their children.

V and J are TRBV28 and TRBJ1-2; D may be TRBD1 (6 bases). Sequencing input: blood. The sequence derives from a boy aged 5 to 17 in good health. CDR3 nucleotides: TGTGCCAGCAGTTTAGCGGGGGCCGTGGCAGGGTCTTATGGCTACACCTTC. As protein: CASSLAGAVAGSYGYTF.